These T cell receptor beta chains were read from a single sample in a study of T-cell reconstitution after alpha-beta-depleted transplantation in children. TCRdb re-analysed the PCR reads in MiXCR, keeping a single row per CDR3 protein. The table shows about 16,000 distinct CDR3 sequences, with about 7.7% occurring only once. This specimen consisted of PBMCs, mostly from graft donor cells, obtained 60 days after TCRalphabeta/CD19-depleted stem cell transplant. The receptors shown here come from a boy in the first two years of life who had a stem cell transplant for Wiskott-Aldrich syndrome, so the T cells may come from the graft donor. Each CDR3 is given with its conserved first and last residue. A D gene is named only where the DNA matches it firmly. Size is omitted from some rows. Given values are once, few, many or a class for expanded clones.

few	.	TRBV20-1	TRBJ1-2	CSARDRRVGLDYGYTF	TGCAGTGCTAGAGATCGCAGGGTCGGTTTAGACTATGGCTACACCTTC
few	TRBD2	TRBV7-9	TRBJ2-4	CASSLVQTGGGNIQYF	TGTGCCAGCAGCTTAGTTCAAACGGGAGGGGGTAACATTCAGTACTTC
many	TRBD1	TRBV7-7	TRBJ2-1	CASSTGTGSYNEQFF	TGTGCCAGCAGCACGGGGACAGGGTCCTACAATGAGCAGTTCTTC
many	.	TRBV28	TRBJ1-2	CASSRSYDGYTF	TGTGCCAGCAGCCGATCCTATGATGGCTACACCTTC
many	.	TRBV5-1	TRBJ2-2	CASSLMRPGELFF	TGCGCCAGCAGCTTGATGAGACCCGGGGAGCTGTTTTTT
.	.	TRBV3-1	TRBJ1-1	CASSQRTVLTEAFF	TGTGCCAGCAGCCAGAGGACAGTCCTCACTGAAGCTTTCTTT
many	.	TRBV5-1	TRBJ2-1	CASSQTSFDEQFF	TGCGCCAGCAGCCAGACTAGTTTCGATGAGCAGTTCTTC
few	TRBD2	TRBV5-1	TRBJ2-1	CASSLRLAGGPYNEQFF	TGCGCCAGCAGCTTGAGACTAGCGGGAGGCCCCTACAATGAGCAGTTCTTC
many	.	TRBV12-3/TRBV12-4	TRBJ2-7	CASSETGRFYEQYF	TGTGCCAGCAGTGAAACCGGGAGATTCTACGAGCAGTACTTC
many	.	TRBV20-1	TRBJ2-7	CSALHYEQYF	TGCAGTGCTTTGCATTACGAGCAGTACTTC
many	.	TRBV20-1	TRBJ2-1	CSAISVNAYNEQFF	TGCAGTGCTATTTCCGTAAATGCCTACAATGAGCAGTTCTTC
many	.	TRBV5-1	TRBJ1-4	CASSRSDDNEKLFF	TGCGCCAGCAGCAGGTCAGACGATAATGAAAAACTGTTTTTT
.	TRBD2	TRBV5-6	TRBJ2-5	CASSLLAGGEETQYF	TGTGCCAGCAGCTTGCTGGCCGGGGGGGAAGAGACCCAGTACTTC
few	TRBD2	TRBV20-1	TRBJ2-5	CSARAWTSGGQETQYF	TGCAGTGCTAGGGCTTGGACTAGCGGGGGCCAAGAGACCCAGTACTTC
.	.	TRBV10-3	TRBJ1-6	CAISELRDPESPLHF	TGTGCCATCAGTGAGTTGAGGGACCCGGAATCACCCCTCCACTTT
few	TRBD1	TRBV5-4	TRBJ1-6	CASSRGTGGINSPLHF	TGTGCCAGCAGCCGGGGGACAGGGGGCATCAATTCACCCCTCCACTTT
.	.	TRBV6-1	TRBJ2-1	CASSGLAMSEQFF	TGTGCCAGCAGTGGTCTAGCGATGAGTGAGCAGTTCTTC
many	TRBD1	TRBV7-9	TRBJ2-1	CASSSSRSKGQGGF	TGTGCCAGCAGCTCCTCACGCTCCAAGGGACAGGGGGGCTTC
many	.	TRBV5-8	TRBJ1-4	CASSLRGRGAYEKLFF	TGTGCCAGCAGCTTGAGGGGAAGAGGGGCCTATGAAAAACTGTTTTTT
many	TRBD2	TRBV28	TRBJ2-5	CASIEATSGRETQYF	TGTGCCAGCATCGAGGCGACTAGCGGGAGGGAGACCCAGTACTTC
few	.	TRBV7-9	TRBJ1-2	CASSLGEQWGGYTF	TGTGCCAGCAGCTTGGGAGAACAATGGGGTGGCTACACCTTC
.	TRBD2	TRBV4-2	TRBJ2-3	CASSQVVAGDGWTDTQYF	TGTGCCAGCAGCCAAGTAGTAGCGGGAGATGGGTGGACAGATACGCAGTATTTT
.	TRBD2	TRBV4-1	TRBJ2-3	CASSQRSGREPDTQYF	TGCGCCAGCAGCCAACGTAGCGGGAGGGAACCAGATACGCAGTATTTT
many	.	TRBV12-3/TRBV12-4	TRBJ2-5	CASREQGRETQYF	TGTGCCAGCAGGGAACAGGGCCGAGAGACCCAGTACTTC
many	.	TRBV28	TRBJ2-3	CASSLLFGTGEGDTQYF	TGTGCCAGCAGTTTATTGTTCGGGACGGGAGAGGGAGATACGCAGTATTTT
many	TRBD1	TRBV7-2	TRBJ2-7	CASSLDRALSYEQYF	TGTGCCAGCAGCCTTGACAGGGCATTGTCCTACGAGCAGTACTTC
few	TRBD1	TRBV7-2	TRBJ1-2	CASRPTGPSGYTF	TGTGCCAGCAGGCCGACAGGGCCCTCTGGCTACACCTTC
.	.	TRBV5-4	TRBJ2-7	CARSPGLPREQYF	TGTGCCAGGAGCCCTGGGCTTCCTAGGGAGCAGTACTTC
many	.	TRBV13	TRBJ1-4	CASSNYPGQSTNEKLFF	TGTGCCAGCAGTAATTACCCCGGACAGTCAACTAATGAAAAACTGTTTTTT
many	.	TRBV20-1	TRBJ2-5	CSASLDSSTLETQYF	TGCAGTGCTAGTTTGGACTCGTCGACTTTAGAGACCCAGTACTTC
many	TRBD1	TRBV5-1	TRBJ2-1	CASSANRGHEQFF	TGCGCCAGCAGCGCGAACAGGGGCCATGAGCAGTTCTTC
medium-sized	.	TRBV25-1	TRBJ1-6	CASSEDSFYNSPLHF	TGTGCCAGCAGTGAGGACAGCTTTTATAATTCACCCCTCCACTTT
many	.	TRBV3-1	TRBJ2-7	CASSLTKSGSYEQYF	TGTGCCAGCAGCCTGACCAAATCGGGCTCCTACGAGCAGTACTTC
.	TRBD2	TRBV20-1	TRBJ2-3	CSAKTSGRVTDTQYF	TGCAGTGCTAAGACTAGCGGGAGGGTCACAGATACGCAGTATTTT
many	TRBD1	TRBV28	TRBJ1-2	CASSLAQGDYGYTF	TGTGCCAGCAGTTTGGCTCAGGGGGACTATGGCTACACCTTC
.	TRBD1	TRBV15	TRBJ1-2	CATSRAGQGDYGYTF	TGTGCCACCAGCAGAGCCGGACAGGGGGACTATGGCTACACCTTC
many	.	TRBV20-1	TRBJ2-2	CSARDLGRLSSTGELFF	TGCAGTGCTAGAGATCTCGGGCGACTCTCGAGCACCGGGGAGCTGTTTTTT
many	TRBD1	TRBV20-1	TRBJ2-1	CSASTGSTYNEQFF	TGCAGTGCTTCGACAGGGAGTACCTACAATGAGCAGTTCTTC
few	TRBD2	TRBV5-1	TRBJ2-1	CASSPGLADINEQFF	TGCGCCAGCAGTCCAGGACTAGCGGACATCAATGAGCAGTTCTTC